The clone carrying this TCR beta chain was seen only once. Only patients with CD8+CD57+ cell expansion on flow cytometry were chosen for sequencing. The patients all had a severe acquired aplastic anemia diagnosis. Patients were therapy-naive when their blood was sampled. This sample is drawn from a study of CD8+CD57+ T cells in acquired aplastic anemia. The TCR beta profiling, which covered VDJ combination and CDR3 sequence, was carried out using genomic DNA as the template. TCRdb called the reads again in MiXCR, with one record for every CDR3 protein. The sample has a few hundred thousand distinct CDR3 sequences, 70% to 85% seen once; the top ten hold about 41%. This CDR3 is built from 14 residues. Germline trimming cut 6 bases from V and 13 bases from J; bases unmatched to any gene: 11. The V gene's germline CDR1 is LNHNV and CDR2 YYDKDF (reference sequence).

This clonotype was sampled from a human donor with aplastic anemia. The chain joins TRBV15 to TRBJ2-1, with 11 bases fitting TRBD2. The sample taken for sequencing was sorted CD4+, CD8+, or CD8+CD57+ T cells (not recorded which) from PBMCs. The CDR3 sequence is CATSIGSGGDAQFF. The CDR3 DNA reads as TGTGCCACCAGTATAGGTAGCGGGGGGGATGCCCAGTTCTTC.